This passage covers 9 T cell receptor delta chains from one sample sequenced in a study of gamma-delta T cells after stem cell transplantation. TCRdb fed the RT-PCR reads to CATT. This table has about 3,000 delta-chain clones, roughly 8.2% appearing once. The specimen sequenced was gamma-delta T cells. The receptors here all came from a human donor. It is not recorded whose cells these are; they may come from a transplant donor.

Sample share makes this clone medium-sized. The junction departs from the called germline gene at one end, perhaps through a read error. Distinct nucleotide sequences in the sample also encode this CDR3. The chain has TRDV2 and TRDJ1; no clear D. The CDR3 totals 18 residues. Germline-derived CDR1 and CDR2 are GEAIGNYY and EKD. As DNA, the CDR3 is TGTGCCTGTGACACCCGACTACGAACGGCCACGTACACCGATAAACTCACCTTT. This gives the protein CACDTRLRTATYTDKLTF.

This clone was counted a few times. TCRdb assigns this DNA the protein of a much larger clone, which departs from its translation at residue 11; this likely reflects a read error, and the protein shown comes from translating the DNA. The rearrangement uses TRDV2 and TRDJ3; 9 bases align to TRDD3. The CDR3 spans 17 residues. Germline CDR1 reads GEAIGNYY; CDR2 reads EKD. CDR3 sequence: CACDYWGSSWGTRQMFF. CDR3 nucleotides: TGTGCCTGTGACTACTGGGGGAGCTCCTGGGGCACCCGACAGATGTTTTTC.

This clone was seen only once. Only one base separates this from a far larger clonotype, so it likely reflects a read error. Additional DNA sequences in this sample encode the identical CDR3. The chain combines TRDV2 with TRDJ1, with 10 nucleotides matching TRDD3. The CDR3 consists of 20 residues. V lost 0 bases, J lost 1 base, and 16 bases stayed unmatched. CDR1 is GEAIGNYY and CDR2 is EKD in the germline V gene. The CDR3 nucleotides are TGTGCCTGTGACACCGTACGCTTGGGGGATACTGAGGGAACCACCGATAAACTCATCTTT. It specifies CACDTVRLGDTEGTTDKLIF.

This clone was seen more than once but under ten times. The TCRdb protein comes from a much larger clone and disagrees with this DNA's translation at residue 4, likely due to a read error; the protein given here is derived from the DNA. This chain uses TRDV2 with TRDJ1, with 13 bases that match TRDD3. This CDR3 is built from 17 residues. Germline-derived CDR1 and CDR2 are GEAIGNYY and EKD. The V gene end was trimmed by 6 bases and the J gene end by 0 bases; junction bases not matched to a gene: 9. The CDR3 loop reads CACYPTGGYGYTDKLIF. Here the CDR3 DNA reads TGTGCCTGTTACCCCACTGGGGGATACGGGTACACCGATAAACTCATCTTT.

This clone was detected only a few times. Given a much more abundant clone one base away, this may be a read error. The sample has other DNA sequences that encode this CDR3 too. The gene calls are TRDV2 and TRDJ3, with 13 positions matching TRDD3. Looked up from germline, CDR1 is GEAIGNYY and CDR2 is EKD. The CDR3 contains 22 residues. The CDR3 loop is CACDTVLGDTRASSWDTRQMFF. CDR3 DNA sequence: TGTGCCTGCGACACCGTACTGGGGGATACGCGAGCGAGCTCCTGGGACACCCGACAGATGTTTTTC.

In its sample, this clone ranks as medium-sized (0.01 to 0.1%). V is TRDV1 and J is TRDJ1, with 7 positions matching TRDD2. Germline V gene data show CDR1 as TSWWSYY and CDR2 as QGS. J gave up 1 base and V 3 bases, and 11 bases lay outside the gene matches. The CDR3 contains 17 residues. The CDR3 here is CALGDSYILKPTDKLIF. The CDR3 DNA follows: TGTGCTCTTGGGGATTCCTACATCTTGAAACCCACCGATAAACTCATCTTT.

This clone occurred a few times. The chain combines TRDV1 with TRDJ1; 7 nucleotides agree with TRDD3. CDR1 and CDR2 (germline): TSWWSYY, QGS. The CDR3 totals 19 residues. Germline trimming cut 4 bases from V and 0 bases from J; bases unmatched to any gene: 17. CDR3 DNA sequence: TGTGCTCTTGGGGCCAGACGCGATACTGGGGAATCAAACACCGATAAACTCATCTTT. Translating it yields CALGARRDTGESNTDKLIF.

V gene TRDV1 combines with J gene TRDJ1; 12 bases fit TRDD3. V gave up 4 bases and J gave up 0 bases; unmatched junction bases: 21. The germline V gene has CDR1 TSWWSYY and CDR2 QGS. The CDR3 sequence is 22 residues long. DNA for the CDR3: TGTGCTCTTGGGGGCCCCCTCCTGGGGGATACGGAGTGGAAATCGTACACCGATAAACTCATCTTT. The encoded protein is CALGGPLLGDTEWKSYTDKLIF.

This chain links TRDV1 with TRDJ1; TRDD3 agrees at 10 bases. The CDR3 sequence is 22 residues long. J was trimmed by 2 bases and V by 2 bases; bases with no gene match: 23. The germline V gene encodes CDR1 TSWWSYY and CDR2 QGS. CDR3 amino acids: CALGERTTGVLGDRGRTDKLIF. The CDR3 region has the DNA TGTGCTCTTGGGGAAAGGACTACGGGCGTACTGGGGGATCGAGGGAGAACCGATAAACTCATCTTT.